This T cell receptor beta chain was obtained from a study of blood T cell repertoires in COVID-19. About the study: COVID-19 samples collected from the United States, Italy and Spain covered acute and convalescent phases. In each case, the material was cDNA or gDNA derived from T cells, B-cell-depleted T cells, or PBMCs.

V gave up 4 bases and J gave up 4 bases; unmatched junction bases: 7. The germline V gene has CDR1 SGHNT and CDR2 YYREEE (reference sequence). This CDR3 has 17 residues. As processed by the authors: By means of reference gene primer amplification, nucleated cell counts were estimated. Using immunoSEQ multiplex PCR, the repertoire was profiled, and TCRdb retains in-frame clones only, with some absent. V and J calls and clone size are given by that table; D and trimming were obtained from the DNA. The table has about 240,000 clones, 82% seen once. This rearrangement joins TRBV5-4 to TRBJ2-3; 15 nucleotides align to TRBD2. The specimen was peripheral blood. The sequence was obtained from a woman aged 55-70 years with active or convalescent COVID-19. This CDR3 reads CASSQRTSGGAADTQYF. CDR3 DNA: TGTGCCAGCAGCCAAAGGACTAGCGGGGGGGCAGCAGATACGCAGTATTTT.